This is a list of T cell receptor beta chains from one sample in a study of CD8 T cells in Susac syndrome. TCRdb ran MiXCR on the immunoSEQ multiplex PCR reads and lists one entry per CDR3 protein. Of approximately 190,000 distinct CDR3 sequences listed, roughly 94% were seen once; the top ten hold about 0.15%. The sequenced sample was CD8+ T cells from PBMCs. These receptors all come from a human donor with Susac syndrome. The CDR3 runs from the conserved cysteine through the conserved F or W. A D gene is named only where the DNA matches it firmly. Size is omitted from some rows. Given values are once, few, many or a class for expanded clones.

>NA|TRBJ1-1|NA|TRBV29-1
TGCAGCGTTGTTGGGGAAGACACTGAAGCTTTCTTT
CSVVGEDTEAFF
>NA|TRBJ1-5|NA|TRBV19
TGTGCCAGTAGTATATACGGGGGGCGCGGGCAGCCCCAGCATTTT
CASSIYGGRGQPQHF
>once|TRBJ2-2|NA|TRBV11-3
TGTGCCAGCAGCTTAAAAGACACCGGGGAGCTGTTTTTT
CASSLKDTGELFF
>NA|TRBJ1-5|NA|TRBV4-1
TGCGCCAGCAGCCAAGGGGAAAATCAGCCCCAGCATTTT
CASSQGENQPQHF
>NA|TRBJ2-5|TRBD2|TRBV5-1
TGCGCCAGCAGCGCGCATCCACCTAGCGGGGAACAAGAGACCCAGTACTTC
CASSAHPPSGEQETQYF
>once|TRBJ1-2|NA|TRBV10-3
TGTGCCATCACCAAGGAAGGGGACGTTTATGGCTACACCTTC
CAITKEGDVYGYTF
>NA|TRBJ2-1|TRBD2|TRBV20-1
TGCAGTGCTAGAGATGCTAGCGGGGGGGATTACAATGAGCAGTTCTTC
CSARDASGGDYNEQFF
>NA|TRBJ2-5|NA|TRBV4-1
TGCGCCAGCAGCCAAGGACCTTTCCAAGAGACCCAGTACTTC
CASSQGPFQETQYF
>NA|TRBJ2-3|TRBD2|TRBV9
TGTGCCAGCAGCCCCCCGGGGGGAGAGCGGGCAGATACGCAGTATTTT
CASSPPGGERADTQYF
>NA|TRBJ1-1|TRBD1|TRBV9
TGTGCCAGCAGCGCGGGACAGTGGCTACGCAGGGCTGAAGCTTTCTTT
CASSAGQWLRRAEAFF
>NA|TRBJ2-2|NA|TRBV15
TGTGCCACCAGCAGCGTGGGATTGGCCGGGGAGCTGTTTTTT
CATSSVGLAGELFF
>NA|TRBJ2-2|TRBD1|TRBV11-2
TGTGCCAGCAGCTACCGGGACAGGGGGCAATCCGGGGAGCTGTTTTTT
CASSYRDRGQSGELFF
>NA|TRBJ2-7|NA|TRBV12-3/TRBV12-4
TGTGCCAGCAGTATAAAGGGAACAGTCTACGAGCAGTACTTC
CASSIKGTVYEQYF
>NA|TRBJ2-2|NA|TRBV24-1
TGTGCCACCAGTGAGGACGGGACGGGGAACACCGGGGAGCTGTTTTTT
CATSEDGTGNTGELFF
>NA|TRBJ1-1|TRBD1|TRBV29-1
TGCAGCGTCGTTGGACAGGGGGTATCGATTGAAGCTTTCTTT
CSVVGQGVSIEAFF
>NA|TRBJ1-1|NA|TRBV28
TGTGCCGCTAAGACCGCAGTGAACACTGAAGCTTTCTTT
CAAKTAVNTEAFF
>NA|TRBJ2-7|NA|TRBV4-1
TGCGCCAGCAGCCAAGTACTAGGGGGGTCCTACGAGCAGTACTTC
CASSQVLGGSYEQYF
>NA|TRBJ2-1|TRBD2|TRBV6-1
TGTGCCAGCAGAAAAAGCGGGATCCCCTCCTACAATGAGCAGTTCTTC
CASRKSGIPSYNEQFF
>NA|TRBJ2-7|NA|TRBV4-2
TGTGCCAGCAGCCAAGATCGGCTAGCGACCGAGCAGTACTTC
CASSQDRLATEQYF
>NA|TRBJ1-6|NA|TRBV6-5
TGTGCCAGCAGTTACTCTGGAGTCCCCTCCTATAATTCACCCCTCCACTTT
CASSYSGVPSYNSPLHF
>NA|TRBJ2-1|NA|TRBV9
TGTGCCAGCAGCGTGAGTAGTGGAGGCCGCTCCTACAATGAGCAGTTCTTC
CASSVSSGGRSYNEQFF
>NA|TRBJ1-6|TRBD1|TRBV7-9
TGTGCCAGCAGCTTAGAGGTGACAGGGGGCTATAATTCACCCCTCCACTTT
CASSLEVTGGYNSPLHF
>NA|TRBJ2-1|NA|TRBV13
TGTGCCAGCAGCTTAGAGGGCTTCTACAATGAGCAGTTCTTC
CASSLEGFYNEQFF
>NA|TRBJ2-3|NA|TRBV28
TGTGCCAGCAGTTTAATCCGGGAGAGCACAGATACGCAGTATTTT
CASSLIRESTDTQYF
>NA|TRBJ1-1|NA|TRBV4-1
TGCGCCAGCAGCCAAGAATCTTTTCAGTCGAGGGCTTTCTTT
CASSQESFQSRAFF
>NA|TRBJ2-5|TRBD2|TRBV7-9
TGTGCCAGCAGCTTGACTAGCGGGAGCCAAGAGACCCAGTACTTC
CASSLTSGSQETQYF
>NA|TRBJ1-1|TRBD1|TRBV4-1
TGCGCCAGCAGCCTTGGACAGGGGGCAATGAACACTGAAGCTTTCTTT
CASSLGQGAMNTEAFF
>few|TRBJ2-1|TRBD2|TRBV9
TGTGCCAGCAGCGCTGGACTAGCGGGCACCTACAATGAGCAGTTCTTC
CASSAGLAGTYNEQFF
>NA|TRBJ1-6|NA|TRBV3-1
TGTGCCAGCAGCCAAGTTCAGAGTTCACCCCTCCACTTT
CASSQVQSSPLHF
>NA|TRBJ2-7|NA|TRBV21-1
TGTGCCAGCAGAACGTCTGCTACCCCACCATACGAGCAGTACTTC
CASRTSATPPYEQYF
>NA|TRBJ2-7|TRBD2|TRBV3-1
TGTGCCAGCAGCCACGAACTAGCGGGAGAATTCACTACGTACTTC
CASSHELAGEFTTYF
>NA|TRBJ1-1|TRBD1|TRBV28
TGTGCCAGCAGTTTCCCGGGACAGAAGAACACTGAAGCTTTCTTT
CASSFPGQKNTEAFF
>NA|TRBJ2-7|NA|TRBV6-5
TGTGCCAGCAGTTTTCAGGTTCGGACGACAGCCTCCTACTACGAGCAGTACTTC
CASSFQVRTTASYYEQYF
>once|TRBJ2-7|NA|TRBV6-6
TGTGCCAGCAGTTACTCGAAGGACTACGAGCAGTACTTC
CASSYSKDYEQYF
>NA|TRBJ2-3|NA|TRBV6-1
TGTGCCAGCATTATGGGCTTAGATCGCACAGATACGCAGTATTTT
CASIMGLDRTDTQYF
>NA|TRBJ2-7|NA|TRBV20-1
TGCAGTGCGGAGGGACCCTCCGAAGTATTTTACGAGCAGTACTTC
CSAEGPSEVFYEQYF
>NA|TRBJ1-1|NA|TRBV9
TGTGCCAGCAGCGTAGAAGGAGGGAACACTGAAGCTTTCTTT
CASSVEGGNTEAFF
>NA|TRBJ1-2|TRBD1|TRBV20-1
TGCAGTGCTCGCCCGGGACAGGGACCGATTGGCTACACCTTC
CSARPGQGPIGYTF
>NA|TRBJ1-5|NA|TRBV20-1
TGCAGTGCAGCGACGTCCGGGGCCGGGAGCAATCAGCCCCAGCATTTT
CSAATSGAGSNQPQHF
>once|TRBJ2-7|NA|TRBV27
TGTGGCGGAACCCGGGACTTCGGATACGAGCAGTACTTC
CGGTRDFGYEQYF
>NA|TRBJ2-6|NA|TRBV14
TGTGCCAGCAGCCAACCAGAGACTGGGGCCAACGTCCTGACTTTC
CASSQPETGANVLTF
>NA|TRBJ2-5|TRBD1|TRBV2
TGTGCCAGCAGTGAACCACAGGGGGTGAGGCAAGAGACCCAGTACTTC
CASSEPQGVRQETQYF
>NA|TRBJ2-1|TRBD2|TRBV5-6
TGTGCCAGCAGCTCCGGGACTAGCGGACGAAGATATTACAATGAGCAGTTCTTC
CASSSGTSGRRYYNEQFF
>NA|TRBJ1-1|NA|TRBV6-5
TGTGCCAGCAGCACCGACAGTGCCGCCGAAGCTTTCTTT
CASSTDSAAEAFF
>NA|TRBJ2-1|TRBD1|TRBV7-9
TGTGCCAGCAGCCCCCGGGACAGCTCCTACAATGAGCAGTTCTTC
CASSPRDSSYNEQFF
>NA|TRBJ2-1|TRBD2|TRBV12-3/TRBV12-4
TGTGCCAGCAGAACTAGCGGAAGCAACAATGAGCAGTTCTTC
CASRTSGSNNEQFF
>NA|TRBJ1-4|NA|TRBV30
TGTGCCTGGGCACAGGGTTCTAATGAAAAACTGTTTTTT
CAWAQGSNEKLFF
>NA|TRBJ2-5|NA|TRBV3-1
TGTGCCAGCAGCCATCCCCTAGGAACGTACCAAGAGACCCAGTACTTC
CASSHPLGTYQETQYF
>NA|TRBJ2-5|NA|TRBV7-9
TGTGCCAGCAGCTACTCAGGGAGGAGCCAAGAGACCCAGTACTTC
CASSYSGRSQETQYF
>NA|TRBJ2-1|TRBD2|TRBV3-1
TGTGCCAGCAGCTCATTCTGGACGGGGACTAGCTTGGGCAATGAGCAGTTCTTC
CASSSFWTGTSLGNEQFF